Below, 23 T cell receptor beta chains from the same sample are listed, as sequenced in a study of CD4 and CD8 cells across lung adenocarcinoma regions. TCRdb passed the PCR reads through MiXCR, listing each CDR3 protein once. In the table there are more than 25,000 distinct CDR3 sequences, about half of which are singletons. The specimen was CD8+ T cells from the center of a lung tumor. The receptors shown here come from a male donor with lung adenocarcinoma. The CD4 and CD8 labels of this study may be unreliable.

Notes on this clonotype: A much larger clone is a single base away; this may be a read error. The chain joins TRBV27 to TRBJ2-1; D gene uncertain. Deletions cut 0 bases from V and 10 bases from J, with 10 bases between. CDR3 length: 13 amino acids. Germline CDR1 reads MNHEY; CDR2 reads SMNVEV (reference sequence). CDR3 in DNA: TGTGCCAGCAGTTTATCCTGGCGTTACGAGCAGTTCTTC. Translated, it gives CASSLSWRYEQFF.

This chain connects TRBV4-1 to TRBJ2-3; D not certain. The CDR3 totals 15 residues. The V and J ends lost 0 bases and 1 base respectively, with 8 bases between them. Germline assignment: CDR1 MGHRA and CDR2 YSYEKL. The DNA of the CDR3 is TGCGCCAGCAGCCAAGATCTGTGGGGCACAGATACGCAGTATTTT. Amino acids: CASSQDLWGTDTQYF.

This clonotype was counted many times. The J gene is TRBJ2-7, the V gene TRBV7-2, with 7 bases that match TRBD1. V lost 0 bases, J lost 4 bases, and 3 bases stayed unmatched. The V gene's germline CDR1 is SGHTA and CDR2 FQGNSA. The CDR3 runs to 14 residues. The CDR3 reads CASSLAVRGYEQYF. The CDR3 DNA is TGTGCCAGCAGCTTAGCGGTCAGGGGGTACGAGCAGTACTTC.

This clonotype was picked up one time. At one end, the junction sequence differs from germline, possibly due to a read error. This chain uses TRBV10-2 with TRBJ2-5; 9 bases map to TRBD2. The germline V gene encodes CDR1 WSHSY and CDR2 SAAADI. The length of the CDR3 is 17 residues. CDR3 protein: CASSAPPGLAGKETQYF. Here the CDR3 DNA reads TGCGCCAGCAGTGCCCCTCCGGGACTAGCTGGAAAAGAGACGCAGTATTTC.

For this clonotype: The junction and the germline gene differ at one end; a read error may be behind it. The chain combines TRBV10-1 with TRBJ2-4; 13 nucleotides line up with TRBD2. Germline lookup yields CDR1 WNHNN and CDR2 SYGVQD (reference sequence). The CDR3 is 18 amino acids. The CDR3 reads CASSTTSGGQCAKNIQYF. In DNA form, the CDR3 reads TGCGCCAGCAGTACGACTAGCGGGGGGCAGTGTGCCAAAAATATTCAGTATTTC.

Regarding this clonotype: A read error may account for a junction end that differs from germline. This rearrangement joins TRBV6-1 to TRBJ2-4; D possibly corresponds to TRBD1 (5 bases). This CDR3 is built from 15 residues. CDR1 is MNHNS and CDR2 is SASEGT in the germline V gene. For the CDR3, the DNA is TGTGGCAGCATCAAGGGGCGGTGGGCGAAAGATACTCAGTACTTC. This encodes CGSIKGRWAKDTQYF.

The chain joins TRBV6-5 to TRBJ2-1, with 9 bases fitting TRBD2. Germline assignment: CDR1 MNHEY and CDR2 SVGAGI. This CDR3 has 16 residues. V lost 3 bases to trimming and J lost 8 bases; unmatched junction nucleotides: 11. CDR3 DNA sequence: TGTGCCAGCAGTTATGGCGGGAGGGCCGCCGGACATGAGCAGTTCTTC. It codes for CASSYGGRAAGHEQFF.

This clonotype was seen at least ten times. The chain combines TRBV11-1 with TRBJ2-5; 7 bases are shared with TRBD2. This CDR3 has 15 amino acids. Germline assignment: CDR1 SGHAT and CDR2 FQDESV (reference sequence). The ends lost 1 base at V and 4 bases at J; junction bases unmatched: 6. The CDR3 nucleotides read TGTGCCAGCAGCTTAGGAAAGGTAGCGGGAGAGACCCAGTACTTC. Translated, it gives CASSLGKVAGETQYF. Based on the CDR3 plus reference TRBV11-1 and TRBJ2-5, the full variable domain is EAEVAQSPRYKITEKSQAVAFWCDPISGHATLYWYRQILGQGPELLVQFQDESVVDDSQLPKDRFSAERLKGVDSTLKIQPAELGDSAMYLCASSLGKVAGETQYFGPGTRLLVL.

This clonotype was counted between two and nine times. The chain couples TRBV27 to TRBJ2-5; 8 positions agree with TRBD2. Looked up from germline, CDR1 is MNHEY and CDR2 is SMNVEV (reference sequence). Unmatched junction bases numbered 9, after V lost 6 bases and J lost 0 bases. This CDR3 region has 16 residues. The CDR3, as DNA: TGTGCCAGCAGGGGGCGCGGGGGGCGTGACCAAGAGACCCAGTACTTC. It yields the protein CASRGRGGRDQETQYF.

The chain employs TRBV5-6 and TRBJ2-5; either TRBD1 or TRBD2 may supply D (5 bases each). The germline gives CDR1 SGHDT, CDR2 YYEEEE. V was pared by 4 bases and J by 5 bases, with 21 bases between. The CDR3 loop spans 16 amino acids. The DNA for the CDR3 is TGTGCCAGCAGCAGGGAGTCAGGGTCGCCAGGGGAGACCCAGTACTTC. This sequence encodes CASSRESGSPGETQYF.

Within the sample, this clonotype is medium-sized. This sequence joins TRBV6-5 and TRBJ2-1; 8 bases are a match to TRBD2. The germline gives CDR1 MNHEY, CDR2 SVGAGI. The V segment lost 5 bases and the J segment 0 bases; nucleotides outside the gene matches: 9. The CDR3 runs to 17 residues. The CDR3: CASSRTSPTSSYNEQFF. CDR3 coding DNA: TGTGCCAGCAGTCGGACTAGCCCAACGAGCTCCTACAATGAGCAGTTCTTC.

The rearrangement uses TRBV6-1 and TRBJ2-4, with 8 bases identical to TRBD2. CDR1 is MNHNS, CDR2 SASEGT, per germline. With 6 bases clipped from V and 12 bases from J, the junction kept 16 bases outside the gene matches. The CDR3 spans 15 residues. CDR3 sequence: CASSPGTRVSDTQYF. The CDR3 DNA sequence: TGTGCCAGCAGCCCGGGGACTAGAGTCTCAGACACTCAGTACTTC.

V usage is TRBV7-9 and J usage is TRBJ2-3; TRBD2 matches at 7 bases. Matching the DNA end better, TRBJ2-7 makes the J call doubtful. Germline CDR1 is SEHNR and CDR2 is FQNEAQ (reference sequence). This CDR3 contains 16 residues. CDR3 in amino acids: CASSFAARGSTDTQYF. CDR3 nucleotide sequence: TGTGCCAGCAGCTTCGCGGCGCGGGGGAGCACAGATACGCAGTACTTC.

In its sample, this clonotype was seen many times. The chain recombines TRBV4-2 with TRBJ2-1; 11 nucleotides agree with TRBD2. Looked up from germline, CDR1 is LGHNA and CDR2 is YNFKEQ. The CDR3 has 16 residues. V lost 1 base and J lost 9; bases outside the gene matches: 8. This chain's CDR3 is CASSQAALAGGGEQFF. The CDR3 bases are TGTGCCAGCAGCCAAGCGGCCCTAGCGGGAGGTGGTGAGCAGTTCTTC.

The gene calls are TRBV6-5 and TRBJ2-6; D not certain. The last part of the DNA fits TRBJ2-1 better; the J call may be wrong. Germline V lookup: CDR1 MNHEY, CDR2 SVGAGI. The CDR3 totals 17 residues. As DNA, the CDR3 is TGTGCCAGCAGTTACGGTCCGCCCGCGTTTTCCTACAATGAGCAGTTCTTC. Its protein product is CASSYGPPAFSYNEQFF.

The chain uses TRBV11-2 and TRBJ2-1; D unresolved. CDR1 is SGHAT and CDR2 is FQNNGV in the germline V gene. V was clipped by 4 bases and J by 6 bases, with 7 bases between them. This CDR3 comprises 12 residues. Here the CDR3 DNA reads TGTGCCAGCAGCTCCGGGTTCAATGAGCAGTTCTTC. Its translation: CASSSGFNEQFF.

The rearrangement uses TRBV27 and TRBJ1-5, with a possible D match to TRBD1 (5 bases). Germline CDR1 is MNHEY and CDR2 is SMNVEV (reference sequence). This CDR3 has 15 amino acids. V was trimmed by 2 bases and J by 5 bases, leaving 13 bases between them. The CDR3 DNA reads TGTGCCAGCAGTTTAGTGGCAGGGAGGGATCAGCCCCAGCATTTT. It specifies CASSLVAGRDQPQHF.

In its sample, this clonotype was seen a few times. This chain joins TRBV6-5 and TRBJ2-5, with 11 nucleotides matching TRBD2. The J segment lost 5 bases and the V segment lost 4 bases, leaving 12 bases of the junction unmatched. The CDR3 extends over 17 amino acids. Per germline, CDR1 MNHEY and CDR2 SVGAGI. The DNA for the CDR3 is TGTGCCAGCAGTTCACGCTTAGCGGGGGGGCGGGGGGAGACCCAGTACTTC. Its translation: CASSSRLAGGRGETQYF.

This clonotype was counted ten times or more. The chain joins TRBV6-1 to TRBJ1-1; D possibly corresponds to TRBD1 (5 bases). The CDR3 has 15 amino acids. Germline values: CDR1 MNHNS, CDR2 SASEGT. Between the trimmed V and J ends, which lost 4 bases and 1 base, there was a span of 13 bases. CDR3 bases: TGTGCCAGCAGTGGGGGGGTAGCATCGAACACTGAAGCTTTCTTT. Translation gives CASSGGVASNTEAFF.

This clonotype was seen repeatedly, ten times or more. The genes are TRBV15 and TRBJ2-1; D not resolved. CDR1 is LNHNV, CDR2 YYDKDF, per germline (reference sequence). This CDR3 contains 18 residues. Trimming took 0 bases from V and 0 from J, leaving 15 bases between them. The CDR3 sequence: CATSRDSPSDSSYNEQFF. CDR3 bases: TGTGCCACCAGCAGAGATTCGCCATCGGATAGCTCCTACAATGAGCAGTTCTTC.

V and J are TRBV6-1 and TRBJ2-3, with D possibly called TRBD1 or TRBD2 (5 bases each). The J call is in doubt because the DNA end fits TRBJ2-7 better. This CDR3 region has 14 residues. The germline CDR1 and CDR2 sequences are MNHNS and SASEGT. The DNA of the CDR3 is TGTGCGAGGGGCGACAGCCGCAACACAGATACGCAGTACTTC. It codes for CARGDSRNTDTQYF.

This clonotype was seen many times. The chain recombines TRBV6-1 with TRBJ2-1; D is ambiguous. V dropped 3 bases and J dropped 4 bases, with 10 bases sitting between them. CDR1 is MNHNS and CDR2 is SASEGT in the germline V gene. This CDR3 is built from 14 residues. The CDR3 protein is CASSDLEPYNEQFF. The CDR3 nucleotides read TGTGCCAGCAGTGATTTGGAGCCTTACAATGAGCAGTTCTTC.

At least ten counts were recorded for this clonotype. The chain couples TRBV12-3 or TRBV12-4 to TRBJ2-3; 7 nucleotides agree with TRBD2. V shed 1 base and J 7 bases; nucleotides not matched to a gene: 5. The CDR3 extends over 14 amino acids. DNA for the CDR3: TGTGCCAGCAGTTTAGTCGGGGGGAAACATACGCAGTATTTT. It specifies CASSLVGGKHTQYF.